The clone carrying this TCR beta chain came up many times. What it binds is unknown. MiXCR, run by TCRdb on the multiplex PCR reads, gives a single entry per CDR3 protein. The sample carries approximately 120,000 distinct CDR3 sequences, about 20% recorded once. Germline CDR1 LNHDA, CDR2 SQIVND (reference sequence). The CDR3 runs to 14 residues. Trimming pared 7 bases from V and 0 bases from J, leaving 7 bases between. Breast cancer patients provided tissue from their axillary draining lymph nodes. The sample originates from a study of breast tumors, draining lymph nodes, adjacent tissues. The study's findings and limits: Luminal-like breast cancer showed significantly higher tumor–nontumor repertoire similarity than basal-like.

The rearrangement links TRBV19 to TRBJ2-6, with D uncertain. This sequence originates from a female donor with breast cancer. Some clones in this sample may be carry-over from other donors' samples. The specimen was axillary lymph node tissue. The CDR3 reads CASTPSSGANVLTF. The CDR3 DNA is TGTGCCAGTACCCCGAGCTCTGGGGCCAACGTCCTGACTTTC.